This T cell receptor (beta chain) appears in the sequencing data of a study of OX40 agonist ivuxolimab in advanced cancers. Whole-study results and caveats: At doses 0.1 to 3.0 mg/kg, CD4+ and CD8+ clones expanded. CD8+ T cells (on average) carried more expanded clones than CD4+ T cells.

CDR1 is MNHNS and CDR2 is SASEGT in the germline V gene. With 6 bases clipped from V and 4 bases from J, the junction kept 11 bases outside the gene matches. The CDR3 is 15 residues long. Repertoires were generated with immunoSEQ multiplex PCR, while TCRdb's copy carries only in-frame clones and drops some. The sample includes 85,000 to 90,000 clones, around 85% of them seen just once. Turning to this clone: Its antigen is unknown.

The chain joins TRBV6-1 to TRBJ2-5; 7 nucleotides align to TRBD1. The sequence derives from an adult with an advanced solid tumor such as melanoma, head and neck, liver or kidney cancer. This material consisted of CD4+ or CD8+ T cells sorted from blood, taken in a trial of the OX40 agonist ivuxolimab. The CDR3 sequence: CASSLQQQGRETQYF. The CDR3 coding sequence is TGTGCCAGCAGCTTACAACAACAGGGGCGAGAGACCCAGTACTTC.